Presented here are 29 T cell receptor beta chains from one specimen sequenced in a study of CD8 T cells in Susac syndrome. An amount of RNA that ranged from about 0.45 to 1 ug was reverse transcribed with random hexamers. TCRdb reprocessed the immunoSEQ multiplex PCR reads with MiXCR, giving one entry per CDR3 protein. The sample gives about 250,000 distinct CDR3 sequences, 93% of which show up once; around 0.07% is in the top ten. Sequencing was performed on CD4+ T cells from PBMCs. The origin of the receptors is a human donor with multiple sclerosis.

The chain joins TRBV4-1 to TRBJ2-3, with 10 bases that match TRBD1. The ends lost 2 bases at V and 7 bases at J; junction bases unmatched: 3. CDR1 is MGHRA and CDR2 is YSYEKL in the germline V gene. CDR3 length: 14 residues. The CDR3 DNA sequence: TGCGCCAGCAGCCAAAGGGACAGGGGACATACGCAGTATTTT. This sequence encodes CASSQRDRGHTQYF.

This clonotype appeared a single time. J is TRBJ1-2 and V is TRBV2; no reliable D call. Germline-derived CDR1 and CDR2 are SNHLY and FYNNEI. V was trimmed by 6 bases and J by 2 bases, leaving 16 bases between them. This CDR3 contains 15 residues. CDR3 loop: CASRPDGNQNYGYTF. CDR3 coding DNA: TGTGCCAGCAGGCCCGACGGAAACCAGAACTATGGCTACACCTTC.

The CDR3 DNA follows: TGTGCCAGCAGTGACGCTGGACTTAGCGGAAAACTGTTTTTT. As protein: CASSDAGLSGKLFF. The J gene is TRBJ1-4, the V gene TRBV25-1; no clear D. The CDR3 has 14 amino acids. Germline assignment: CDR1 MGHDK and CDR2 SYGVNS. The ends were cut back, 3 bases at V and 10 bases at J, with 15 bases in the middle. The complete variable domain, with remaining parts taken from reference TRBV25-1 and TRBJ1-4, reads EADIYQTPRYLVIGTGKKITLECSQTMGHDKMYWYQQDPGMELHLIHYSYGVNSTEKGDLSSESTVSRIRTEHFPLTLESARPSHTSQYLCASSDAGLSGKLFFGSGTQLSVL.

The count of this clonotype is one. The chain joins TRBV18 to TRBJ2-6; D not certain. CDR3 length: 17 residues. Trimming left V 5 bases short and J 0 bases short, with 14 bases between. Germline V lookup: CDR1 KGHSH, CDR2 LQKENI. In DNA, the CDR3 is TGTGCCAGCTCATCACAGCCCCCAAGCTCTGGGGCCAACGTCCTGACTTTC. It yields the protein CASSSQPPSSGANVLTF.

The chain employs TRBV19 and TRBJ1-1, with D unresolved. The V gene lost 4 bases and the J gene lost 0 bases, with 6 bases spanning the gap. The CDR3 runs 13 residues. CDR1 LNHDA and CDR2 SQIVND come from the germline V gene (reference sequence). CDR3 DNA sequence: TGTGCCAGTAGTAACACAGTGAACACTGAAGCTTTCTTT. Amino acids: CASSNTVNTEAFF. Variable domain in full (rest from reference TRBV19 and TRBJ1-1): DGGITQSPKYLFRKEGQNVTLSCEQNLNHDAMYWYRQDPGQGLRLIYYSQIVNDFQKGDIAEGYSVSREKKESFPLTVTSAQKNPTAFYLCASSNTVNTEAFFGQGTRLTVV.

The rearrangement joins TRBV5-1 to TRBJ2-2, with 7 nucleotides matching TRBD1. This CDR3 has 16 residues. The germline V gene encodes CDR1 SGHRS and CDR2 YFSETQ. The trim removed 4 bases at V and 0 bases at J, leaving 6 bases unmatched. DNA of the CDR3: TGCGCCAGCAGCGACTACAGGGGTCCGAACACCGGGGAGCTGTTTTTT. It is translated as CASSDYRGPNTGELFF.

The chain links TRBV10-2 to TRBJ1-1; a possible D gene is TRBD1 (6 bases). Germline values: CDR1 WSHSY, CDR2 SAAADI. Trimming left V 3 bases short and J 12 bases short, with 20 bases between. The CDR3 length is 14 residues. The CDR3 nucleotides read TGCGCCAGCAGTGAAGGGGACATTCCCCATGGGACTTTCTTT. Translating it yields CASSEGDIPHGTFF.

This rearrangement joins TRBV20-1 to TRBJ1-5, with D unclear. This CDR3 region has 14 residues. Trimming pared 6 bases from V and 0 bases from J, leaving 12 bases between. CDR1 DFQATT and CDR2 SNEGSKA come from the germline V gene (reference sequence). The CDR3 here is CSAPGVYSNQPQHF. The CDR3 DNA is TGCAGTGCCCCGGGTGTATATAGCAATCAGCCCCAGCATTTT.

The chain couples TRBV28 to TRBJ1-5, with D possibly TRBD1 on 6 matching bases. CDR1 is MDHEN, CDR2 SYDVKM, per germline. Trimming removed 11 bases from V and 1 base from J, with 12 bases in between. CDR3 length: 13 amino acids. The CDR3 DNA follows: TGTGCCGGGGGCAGAGCAAGCAATCAGCCCCAGCATTTT. Translated, it gives CAGGRASNQPQHF. The full variable domain, its missing parts supplied by reference TRBV28 and TRBJ1-5, is DVKVTQSSRYLVKRTGEKVFLECVQDMDHENMFWYRQDPGLGLRLIYFSYDVKMKEKGDIPEGYSVSREKKERFSLILESASTNQTSMYLCAGGRASNQPQHFGDGTRLSIL.

The chain carries TRBV29-1 and TRBJ2-1; D may be TRBD2 (6 bases). The CDR3 has 12 amino acids. Between the trimmed V and J ends, which lost 5 bases and 12 bases, there was a span of 17 bases. Looked up from germline, CDR1 is SQVTM and CDR2 is ANQGSEA. CDR3 DNA: TGCAGCGTTAACTCGCTGCGGGAACCGCAGTTCTTC. Its translation is CSVNSLREPQFF.

The chain is built from TRBV30 and TRBJ1-4; TRBD1 matches at 7 bases. V lost 5 bases, J lost 4 bases, and 4 bases stayed unmatched. This CDR3 comprises 13 residues. The germline gives CDR1 GTSNPN, CDR2 SVGIG (reference sequence). CDR3 nucleotide sequence: TGTGCCTGGCGACAGGGCCTTAATGAAAAACTGTTTTTT. It yields the protein CAWRQGLNEKLFF. Supplemented by reference TRBV30 and TRBJ1-4, the full variable domain reads SQTIHQWPATLVQPVGSPLSLECTVEGTSNPNLYWYRQAAGRGLQLLFYSVGIGQISSEVPQNLSASRPQDRQFILSSKKLLLSDSGFYLCAWRQGLNEKLFFGSGTQLSVL.

The rearrangement uses TRBV5-1 and TRBJ2-2, with D hard to call. The V end was cut by 3 bases, the J end by 5 bases, with 11 bases between. This CDR3 has 14 amino acids. In germline, CDR1 is SGHRS, CDR2 YFSETQ. The CDR3 DNA is TGCGCCAGCAGCTGGCCAGCCGGGACCGGGGAGCTGTTTTTT. Encoded protein: CASSWPAGTGELFF.

The J gene is TRBJ1-4, the V gene TRBV19, with 10 bases matching TRBD1. Losses at the gene ends were 6 bases for V and 7 bases for J; bases not matched to a gene: 11. The germline V gene has CDR1 LNHDA and CDR2 SQIVND (reference sequence). The CDR3 extends over 16 amino acids. DNA for the CDR3: TGTGCCAGTAGACTCCAGGACAGGGGGAGAGGTGAAAAACTGTTTTTT. Its translation: CASRLQDRGRGEKLFF. The variable domain in full, completed from reference TRBV19 and TRBJ1-4, reads DGGITQSPKYLFRKEGQNVTLSCEQNLNHDAMYWYRQDPGQGLRLIYYSQIVNDFQKGDIAEGYSVSREKKESFPLTVTSAQKNPTAFYLCASRLQDRGRGEKLFFGSGTQLSVL.

As to this clonotype: At one end the junction does not follow the germline gene, possibly because of a read error. The V gene is TRBV29-1, the J gene TRBJ1-1, with unresolved D. Germline V lookup: CDR1 SQVTM, CDR2 ANQGSEA. The CDR3 has 12 amino acids. The CDR3 loop is CSVSHASTEAFF. The CDR3 region has the DNA TGCAGCGTGTCACACGCGTCAACTGAAGCCTTCTTT.

This sequence joins TRBV11-3 and TRBJ1-6, with D uncertain. Germline V CDR1 and CDR2: SGHNT, YENEEA. V was pared by 8 bases and J by 7 bases, with 12 bases between. This CDR3 contains 13 residues. The CDR3 DNA reads as TGTGCCAGCGCCGAAGACTCCAATTCACCCCTCCACTTT. Translation gives CASAEDSNSPLHF.

The J gene is TRBJ2-7, the V gene TRBV25-1; TRBD2 matches 8 bases. Unmatched junction bases numbered 4, after V lost 3 bases and J lost 3 bases. This CDR3 has 14 residues. Germline V gives CDR1 MGHDK, CDR2 SYGVNS. CDR3 residues: CASSDSGGLYEQYV. For the CDR3, the DNA is TGTGCCAGCAGTGATTCGGGAGGGCTCTACGAGCAGTACGTC.

This clonotype occurred a few times. This rearrangement joins TRBV12-3 or TRBV12-4 to TRBJ2-7, with D uncertain. The CDR3 loop spans 11 amino acids. The V end lost 3 bases, the J end lost 1 base, and 1 base lay between the germline ends. CDR3 protein: CASSFSYEQYF. The CDR3, as DNA: TGTGCCAGCAGTTTTTCCTACGAGCAGTACTTC.

The rearrangement joins TRBV4-2 to TRBJ2-7, with D perhaps TRBD1 (5 bases). Per the germline V gene, CDR1 is LGHNA and CDR2 is YNFKEQ. The CDR3 is 15 residues long. V shed 0 bases and J shed 3 bases, with 12 bases lying between them. Here the CDR3 reads CASSQEMGRVYEQYF. The CDR3, as DNA: TGTGCCAGCAGCCAAGAAATGGGCAGGGTCTACGAGCAGTACTTC.

The chain combines TRBV6-5 with TRBJ2-5, with TRBD1 identical over 12 bases. Germline loops: CDR1 MNHEY, CDR2 SVGAGI. This CDR3 comprises 15 residues. V gave up 6 bases and J gave up 4 bases; unmatched junction bases: 6. The DNA for the CDR3 is TGTGCCAGCAGCCTTGGGACAGGGGGCGCAGAGACCCAGTACTTC. Amino acids: CASSLGTGGAETQYF.

V and J are TRBV9 and TRBJ1-5; D ambiguous. Trimming shortened V by 0 bases and J by 3 bases, and 16 bases separated the two germline ends. The CDR3 runs to 17 residues. Germline CDR1 and CDR2: SGDLS and YYNGEE. CDR3 in DNA: TGTGCCAGCAGCGTAGTAGTCCAAGGCAGGATCAATCAGCCCCAGCATTTT. Translating it yields CASSVVVQGRINQPQHF.

This chain uses TRBV6-1 with TRBJ1-2; D possibly corresponds to TRBD1 (5 bases). The germline V and J ends were trimmed by 10 bases and 4 bases, with 10 bases remaining between them. This CDR3 is 11 amino acids long. Per the germline V gene, CDR1 is MNHNS and CDR2 is SASEGT. The CDR3 is CATGGTYGYTF. CDR3 coding DNA: TGTGCCACCGGGGGAACCTATGGCTACACCTTC.

The V gene is TRBV6-2 or TRBV6-3, the J gene TRBJ2-1; 13 positions match TRBD2. The germline V gene has CDR1 MNHEY and CDR2 SVGEGT. This CDR3 is 17 amino acids long. V lost 2 bases, J lost 2 bases, and 3 bases stayed unmatched. The CDR3 reads CASSYSTSGGAYNEQFF. The DNA of the CDR3 is TGTGCCAGCAGTTACAGTACTAGCGGGGGGGCCTACAATGAGCAGTTCTTC.

CDR3 residues: CASSQGLAGRYNEQFF. The CDR3 bases are TGCGCCAGCAGCCAAGGATTAGCGGGGCGGTACAATGAGCAGTTCTTC. The chain employs TRBV4-1 and TRBJ2-1; 8 nucleotides align to TRBD2. The V gene end was trimmed by 1 base and the J gene end by 4 bases; junction bases not matched to a gene: 6. This CDR3 has 16 residues. Per the germline V gene, CDR1 is MGHRA and CDR2 is YSYEKL.

This clonotype was detected once. The V gene is TRBV7-9, the J gene TRBJ2-3; D unclear. The CDR3 is 13 amino acids. CDR1 and CDR2 from the germline V gene are SEHNR and FQNEAQ (reference sequence). The V and J ends lost 2 bases and 6 bases respectively, with 9 bases between them. CDR3 in amino acids: CASSLTVGDTQYF. The CDR3 DNA reads as TGTGCCAGCAGCTTAACCGTGGGCGATACGCAGTATTTT.

This clonotype was observed once. This chain joins TRBV12-3 or TRBV12-4 and TRBJ2-3; 9 bases match TRBD1. With 6 bases clipped from V and 3 bases from J, the junction kept 7 bases outside the gene matches. The CDR3 contains 15 residues. The CDR3 region has the DNA TGTGCCAGCAGCAAAACAGGGGGCAAGACAGATACGCAGTATTTT. Translation: CASSKTGGKTDTQYF.

This clonotype appeared a single time. The chain joins TRBV3-1 to TRBJ1-1; 11 nucleotides align to TRBD1. The junction had 4 bases not matched to a gene; V was cut back by 4 bases and J by 0 bases. Germline assignment: CDR1 LGHDT and CDR2 YNNKEL (reference sequence). The CDR3 totals 16 residues. In DNA, the CDR3 is TGTGCCAGCAGCCTTGGACAGGGGGCCGTGAACACTGAAGCTTTCTTT. Its translation: CASSLGQGAVNTEAFF. The complete variable domain, with remaining parts taken from reference TRBV3-1 and TRBJ1-1, reads DTAVSQTPKYLVTQMGNDKSIKCEQNLGHDTMYWYKQDSKKFLKIMFSYNNKELIINETVPNRFSPKSPDKAHLNLHINSLELGDSAVYFCASSLGQGAVNTEAFFGQGTRLTVV.

This clonotype was recorded only once. The chain uses TRBV20-1 and TRBJ2-2, with TRBD2 matching 10 bases. V was clipped by 0 bases and J by 1 base; unmatched bases: 2. CDR3 length: 16 residues. Germline CDR1 is DFQATT and CDR2 is SNEGSKA (reference sequence). The CDR3 region is CSARDWTSGNTGELFF. The CDR3 bases are TGCAGTGCTAGAGATTGGACTAGCGGGAACACCGGGGAGCTGTTTTTT.

This clonotype showed up just once. V is TRBV6-1 and J is TRBJ1-2; TRBD1 matches at 9 bases. The CDR3 spans 14 residues. The junction had 2 bases not matched to a gene; V was cut back by 3 bases and J by 3 bases. CDR1 is MNHNS and CDR2 is SASEGT in the germline V gene. The CDR3 spells CASSEGTGHYGYTF. CDR3 sequence (DNA): TGTGCCAGCAGTGAGGGGACAGGGCACTATGGCTACACCTTC.

This clonotype was recorded a few times. The V call is TRBV5-1, the J call TRBJ2-5; D is uncertain. This CDR3 is built from 15 residues. V dropped 0 bases and J dropped 0 bases, with 9 bases sitting between them. Per the germline V gene, CDR1 is SGHRS and CDR2 is YFSETQ. This CDR3 is CASSLEVRYQETQYF. The CDR3 coding sequence is TGCGCCAGCAGCTTGGAAGTCAGGTACCAAGAGACCCAGTACTTC.